The source of this T cell receptor beta chain is a study of control samples from healthy donors and cancer patients (TCRdb year 2020). Library prep was done by the immunoSEQ multiplex PCR assay. Imported from immuneACCESS, the table was reduced by TCRdb to in-frame sequences with V and J called. These copies leave out some clones; in studies compared against another copy, an unresolved V gene accounts for under half, and the cause of the remainder is not known. For this sample the table gives over 150,000 clones, of which about 90% were detected only once. Together, the top ten hold approximately 2% of the sample. V sheds 5 bases and J sheds 0 bases, leaving 9 bases between their ends. CDR1 is given as SGDLS and CDR2 as YYNGEE, both from the germline V gene. From the cysteine through the phenylalanine, the CDR3 covers 15 amino acids. Solely the CDR3 DNA is kept, with 45 bases framed from the first base.

With respect to this clone: Its antigen is unknown. There are no base qualities to consult, and no much larger clone falls within one base.

In this chain, TRBV9 is recombined with TRBJ2-6, with the D segment identity uncertain. This receptor was identified in a woman aged 40 to 50 in good health. Specimen: blood. The DNA sequence is TGTGCCAGCAGTTACACAGCCTCTGGGGCCAACGTCCTGACTTTC. The encoded protein is CASSYTASGANVLTF. Supplemented by the reference TRBV9 and TRBJ2-6 proteins around the CDR3, the complete variable domain is DSGVTQTPKHLITATGQRVTLRCSPRSGDLSVYWYQQSLDQGLQFLIQYYNGEERAKGNILERFSAQQFPDLHSELNLSSLELGDSALYFCASSYTASGANVLTFGAGSRLTVL.